The 10 T cell receptor beta chains below all came from one sample that was sequenced in a study of vaccination effects on CD4 cells after COVID-19. After expansion with viral peptide pools in the ViraFEST assay, antigen-specific CD4+ T cells were sequenced. Culture proceeded for approximately 9 days, and CD4+ T cells were then isolated. Two doses of BNT162b2 or mRNA-1273 vaccine were administered to participants. Their target antigens are unknown. The protocol was immunoSEQ multiplex PCR, while the TCRdb copy is restricted to in-frame clones and leaves out a portion. The sample has tens of thousands of clones, around 73% seen once. This material consisted of CD4+ T cells from PBMCs cultured with HCoV-229E spike peptides, taken after COVID-19 vaccination. These TCRs come from a human donor who received a COVID-19 vaccine.

The chain links TRBV19 to TRBJ1-4; D is unclear. Germline values: CDR1 LNHDA, CDR2 SQIVND (reference sequence). V was shortened by 5 bases and J by 8 bases, with 18 bases between the two germline ends. CDR3 size: 15 residues. The CDR3 loop reads CASSPQPQKGEKLFF. Here the CDR3 DNA reads TGTGCCAGTAGTCCCCAGCCCCAGAAGGGCGAAAAACTGTTTTTT. Variable domain in full (rest from reference TRBV19 and TRBJ1-4): DGGITQSPKYLFRKEGQNVTLSCEQNLNHDAMYWYRQDPGQGLRLIYYSQIVNDFQKGDIAEGYSVSREKKESFPLTVTSAQKNPTAFYLCASSPQPQKGEKLFFGSGTQLSVL.

The rearrangement uses TRBV7-2 and TRBJ2-2; TRBD1 agrees at 7 bases. Trimming at V came to 5 bases and at J to 0 bases, leaving 9 bases not matched to a gene. Per the germline V gene, CDR1 is SGHTA and CDR2 is FQGNSA. This CDR3 region has 17 residues. DNA for the CDR3: TGTGCCAGCAGCCGCATACCCGGGACAGCGAACACCGGGGAGCTGTTTTTT. Its translation: CASSRIPGTANTGELFF.

This chain uses TRBV28 with TRBJ2-7, with 11 bases identical to TRBD1. V gave up 7 bases and J gave up 2 bases; unmatched junction bases: 4. Per germline, CDR1 MDHEN and CDR2 SYDVKM. The CDR3 runs 14 residues. The CDR3 DNA reads as TGTGCCAGCACAGGGACAGGGGGGCCCTACGAGCAGTACGTC. Amino acid sequence: CASTGTGGPYEQYV.

V is TRBV29-1 and J is TRBJ2-5; no clear D gene. The CDR3 runs 11 residues. Deletions cut 7 bases from V and 2 bases from J, with 8 bases between. The germline V gene encodes CDR1 SQVTM and CDR2 ANQGSEA. CDR3 amino acids: CSAPLQETQYF. In DNA form, the CDR3 reads TGCAGCGCTCCCCTACAAGAGACCCAGTACTTC.

In its sample, this clone was seen a few times. The gene calls are TRBV29-1 and TRBJ1-1; 9 nucleotides agree with TRBD1. The CDR3 spans 12 residues. Looked up from germline, CDR1 is SQVTM and CDR2 is ANQGSEA. The trim removed 7 bases at V and 5 bases at J, leaving 5 bases unmatched. In nucleotides, the CDR3 is TGCAGCGCCGGACAGGGGCGGACTGAAGCTTTCTTT. This sequence encodes CSAGQGRTEAFF.

This clone has just one count. V usage is TRBV6-5 and J usage is TRBJ2-3; 10 nucleotides line up with TRBD1. V gave up 7 bases and J gave up 4 bases; unmatched junction bases: 8. Germline V gives CDR1 MNHEY, CDR2 SVGAGI. The CDR3 is 15 residues long. CDR3 nucleotide sequence: TGTGCCAGCAAATACCCCGGGACAGGGGCAGATACGCAGTATTTT. Translation gives CASKYPGTGADTQYF.

There are a few counts of this clone. A junction end diverges from the germline sequence, so it may reflect a read error. This chain joins TRBV28 and TRBJ1-5; no clear D. This CDR3 has 13 residues. Germline V gene lookup returns CDR1 MDHEN and CDR2 SYDVKM. CDR3 loop: CASSISGPRPRDF. CDR3 DNA: TGTGCCAGCAGTATCAGTGGACCTCGCCCGAGGGATTTT.

The chain combines TRBV12-3 or TRBV12-4 with TRBJ1-2; D gene uncertain. This CDR3 contains 13 residues. Between the trimmed V and J ends, which lost 7 bases and 8 bases, there was a span of 17 bases. The CDR3 loop is CASTYRGERGYTF. The DNA for the CDR3 is TGTGCCAGCACCTACCGTGGGGAAAGAGGCTACACCTTC.

The chain joins TRBV3-1 (or the pseudogene TRBV3-2) to TRBJ1-2; TRBD1 aligns across 8 bases. The CDR3 runs to 14 residues. CDR1 and CDR2 from the germline V gene are LGHDT and YNNKEL (reference sequence). The ends lost 1 base at V and 8 bases at J; junction bases unmatched: 6. This CDR3 reads CASSQVPGGVGYTF. The CDR3 DNA reads as TGTGCCAGCAGCCAAGTCCCAGGGGGCGTAGGCTACACCTTC.

The chain carries TRBV19 and TRBJ2-5; 11 bases agree with TRBD2. This CDR3 has 17 amino acids. Trimming took 2 bases from V and 5 from J; bases not matched to a gene: 10. CDR1 is LNHDA and CDR2 is SQIVND in the germline V gene (reference sequence). The CDR3 sequence is CASSISLAGGPGETQYF. The CDR3 DNA is TGTGCCAGTAGTATATCCCTAGCGGGGGGTCCGGGCGAGACCCAGTACTTC.